Listed below are T cell receptor beta chains from one sample, sequenced in a study of early T cells in non-severe SARS-CoV-2 infection. TCRdb processed the 5' RACE reads anew with MiXCR; each CDR3 protein has one entry. This table holds more than 65,000 distinct CDR3 sequences, roughly 15% found once. Sequencing used whole blood, obtained at baseline. Every receptor here comes from an adult who was a healthcare worker with PCR-confirmed SARS-CoV-2 infection or an uninfected control (not recorded which). Each CDR3 is given with its conserved first and last residue. The order of the fields is J gene, D gene, clone size, V gene, CDR3 length, CDR3 protein. A D gene is named only where the DNA matches it firmly. Some rows have no size entry. The others give once, few or many, or a class for an expanded clone.

TRBJ2-1 . . TRBV7-8 14 CASSLPAIGGEQFF
TRBJ2-7 TRBD2 few TRBV13 15 CASSLGGAGEVKQYF
TRBJ2-1 . many TRBV3-1 16 CASSQDLGSSYNEQFF
TRBJ2-1 TRBD1 . TRBV18 15 CASSPRTGRDNEQFF
TRBJ1-1 . many TRBV27 16 CASSSQVGPLNTEAFF
TRBJ2-5 TRBD2 . TRBV7-9 15 CASSLIAGVQETQYF
TRBJ2-2 TRBD2 many TRBV3-1 15 CASSLNSGRTGELFF
TRBJ2-7 . . TRBV28 13 CASSLGGDYEQYF
TRBJ2-5 TRBD2 . TRBV7-2 15 CASSFRTSGRETQYF
TRBJ2-4 . . TRBV15 17 CATSRDGHNLAKNIQYF
TRBJ1-1 . . TRBV7-9 15 CASSLEGRRNTEAFF
TRBJ2-3 . few TRBV19 13 CASSGPSSGTQYF
TRBJ2-7 . few TRBV12-3/TRBV12-4 14 CASSSGTEKWQQYF
TRBJ2-5 TRBD2 . TRBV3-1 16 CASSPGLAGLQETQYF
TRBJ2-3 TRBD2 few TRBV12-3/TRBV12-4 15 CASSPQLAATDTQYF
TRBJ2-7 . . TRBV11-3 15 CASSLDGGGAYEQYF
TRBJ2-7 . . TRBV28 16 CASRPQRGGASYEQYF
TRBJ2-7 . . TRBV12-3/TRBV12-4 13 CASSILGGYEQYF
TRBJ2-2 . few TRBV7-3 18 CASSLTGPLRPKPGELFF
TRBJ2-7 . few TRBV12-3/TRBV12-4 15 CASSPAPTGSYEQYF
TRBJ2-2 . many TRBV24-1 16 CATSRDPLWDTGELFF
TRBJ1-5 . few TRBV28 12 CASSFVGQPQHF
TRBJ2-3 . few TRBV7-8 16 CASSATERGRTDTQYF
TRBJ2-1 . many TRBV28 15 CASSSTRNSYNEQFF
TRBJ2-3 . . TRBV19 17 CASSSLVDTLGKDTQYF
TRBJ2-1 TRBD2 few TRBV7-8 18 CASSLGLAGIGTYIEQFF